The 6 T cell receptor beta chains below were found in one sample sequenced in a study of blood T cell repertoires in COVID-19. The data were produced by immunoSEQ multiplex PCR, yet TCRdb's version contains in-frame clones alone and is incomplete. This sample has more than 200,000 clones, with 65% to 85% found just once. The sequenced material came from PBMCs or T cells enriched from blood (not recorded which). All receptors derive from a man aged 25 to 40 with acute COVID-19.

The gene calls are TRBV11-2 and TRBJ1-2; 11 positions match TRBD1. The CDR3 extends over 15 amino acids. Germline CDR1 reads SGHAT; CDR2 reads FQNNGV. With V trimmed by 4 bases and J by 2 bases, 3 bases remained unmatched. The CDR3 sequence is CASSWRDRGNYGYTF. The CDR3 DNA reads TGTGCCAGCAGCTGGAGGGACAGGGGGAACTATGGCTACACCTTC. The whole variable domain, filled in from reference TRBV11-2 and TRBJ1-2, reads EAGVAQSPRYKIIEKRQSVAFWCNPISGHATLYWYQQILGQGPKLLIQFQNNGVVDDSQLPKDRFSAERLKGVDSTLKIQPAKLEDSAVYLCASSWRDRGNYGYTFGSGTRLTVV.

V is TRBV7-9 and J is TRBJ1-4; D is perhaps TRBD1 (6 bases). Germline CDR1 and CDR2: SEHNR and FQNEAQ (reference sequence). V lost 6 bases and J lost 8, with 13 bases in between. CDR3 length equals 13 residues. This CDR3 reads CASRRQEGEKLFF. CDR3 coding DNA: TGTGCCAGCAGGAGACAGGAAGGCGAAAAACTGTTTTTT.

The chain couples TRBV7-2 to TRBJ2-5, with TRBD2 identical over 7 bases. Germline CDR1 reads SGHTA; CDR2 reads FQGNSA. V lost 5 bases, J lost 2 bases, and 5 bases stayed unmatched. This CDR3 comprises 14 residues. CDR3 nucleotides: TGTGCCAGCAGCACCCCGCGGGGGCAAGAGACCCAGTACTTC. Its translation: CASSTPRGQETQYF.

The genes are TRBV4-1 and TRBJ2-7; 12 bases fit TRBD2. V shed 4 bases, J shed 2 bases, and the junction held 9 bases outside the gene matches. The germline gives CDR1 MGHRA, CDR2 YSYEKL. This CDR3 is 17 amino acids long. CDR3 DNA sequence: TGCGCCAGCAGCCTCGAAGAACTAGCGGGGGGTGCCTACGAGCAGTACTTC. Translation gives CASSLEELAGGAYEQYF.

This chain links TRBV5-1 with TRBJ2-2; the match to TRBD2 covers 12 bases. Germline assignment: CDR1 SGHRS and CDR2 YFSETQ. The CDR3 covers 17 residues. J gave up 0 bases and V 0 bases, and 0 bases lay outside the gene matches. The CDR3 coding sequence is TGCGCCAGCAGCTTGGGACTAGCGGGGGCGAACACCGGGGAGCTGTTTTTT. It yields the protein CASSLGLAGANTGELFF.

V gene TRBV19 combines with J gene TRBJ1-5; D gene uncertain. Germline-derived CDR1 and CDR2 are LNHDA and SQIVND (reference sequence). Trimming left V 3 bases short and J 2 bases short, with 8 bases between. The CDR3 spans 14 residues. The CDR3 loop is CASSILAGNQPQHF. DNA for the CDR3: TGTGCCAGTAGTATTTTGGCAGGCAATCAGCCCCAGCATTTT.